This paragraph reports one TCR beta chain. Germline CDR1 is MNHEY and CDR2 is SMNVEV (reference sequence). This CDR3 is built from 17 residues. V gave up 4 bases and J gave up 6 bases; unmatched junction bases: 15. TCRdb's copy holds only in-frame clones and misses some; the assay was immunoSEQ multiplex PCR. Of 150,000 to 200,000 clones detected, 70% to 90% appear once; the ten largest clones hold approximately 1.8%. The data are from a study of control samples from healthy donors and cancer patients. The material sequenced was blood. The sequence came from a man aged 18 to 35 in good health. The V and J genes are TRBV27 and TRBJ2-1; TRBD1 agrees at 7 bases. CDR3 DNA sequence: TGTGCCAGCAGTTCGATTCCCGGGACAGAGCTAATCAATGAGCAGTTCTTC. It translates to CASSSIPGTELINEQFF.